The entry below describes one TCR beta chain. This record belongs to a study of blood T cell repertoires in COVID-19. Study-wide background: Sites in the United States, Italy and Spain provided acute and convalescent COVID-19 samples. The analysed material was cDNA or gDNA that came from T cells, B-cell-depleted T cells, or PBMCs.

Per the study methods: Estimated nucleated cell counts came from reference gene primer amplification. Profiling relied on immunoSEQ multiplex PCR, and the TCRdb table lists in-frame clones only, not all of them. That table supplies the V and J calls and clone size; D and trimming were determined from the DNA. This repertoire shows 150,000 or so clones, about 83% found once; its top ten account for 7.5% to 9.5%. The CDR3 has 17 residues. With 4 bases clipped from V and 1 base from J, the junction kept 11 bases outside the gene matches. Germline CDR1 is KGHSH and CDR2 is LQKENI. The sample taken for sequencing was peripheral blood. This receptor was taken from a man aged 35 to 55 who had recovered from COVID-19. This sequence joins TRBV18 and TRBJ2-5; 8 bases map to TRBD2. DNA for the CDR3: TGTGCCAGCTCACTTTCCTCTAGCGGGCCACCCCAAGAGACCCAGTACTTC. Amino acid sequence: CASSLSSSGPPQETQYF. The full variable domain, with the rest looked up from reference TRBV18 and TRBJ2-5, is NAGVMQNPRHLVRRRGQEARLRCSPMKGHSHVYWYRQLPEEGLKFMVYLQKENIIDESGMPKERFSAEFPKEGPSILRIQQVVRGDSAAYFCASSLSSSGPPQETQYFGPGTRLLVL.